The T cell receptor beta chain described here comes from a study of low-dose radiotherapy and immunotherapy resistance in tumors. First-strand cDNA relied on TRAV- and TRBV-specific primers spanning alpha and beta chains. TCR amplification involved around 22 PCR cycles with a constant-region primer and V-primer adapter. TCRdb redid the calling of the reads with MiXCR, one entry per CDR3 protein. The sample has 85,000 to 100,000 distinct CDR3 sequences, more than 8% seen once. This clonotype has ten or more counts. The germline V gene has CDR1 MNHEY and CDR2 SMNVEV (reference sequence). The CDR3 spans 13 residues. V lost 0 bases and J 5 bases, leaving 8 bases between the germline ends. Time point: before trial treatment.

The source was PBMCs, collected before treatment. The V call is TRBV27, the J call TRBJ2-7, with D possibly TRBD1 on 5 matching bases. The TCR comes from a male donor with prostate cancer. The CDR3 nucleotides are TGTGCCAGCAGTTTATCGGGCAGGGACGAGCAGTACTTC. This encodes CASSLSGRDEQYF.